These T cell receptor beta chains were read from a single sample in a study of CD8 T cells in ankylosing spondylitis. One entry per CDR3 protein, called by TCRdb with MiXCR from the 5' RACE reads. The profile shows more than 500,000 distinct CDR3 sequences, approximately 5.3% of them singletons. Specimen: blood, either unsorted or a sorted T cell fraction (not recorded which). These receptors originate from a male donor with ankylosing spondylitis. CDR3s include the opening cysteine and the closing phenylalanine or tryptophan. D genes are given only for firm matches. Size tells how often a clone was seen (once, few, many) or the class of an expanded clone, and some rows leave it out.

d_call: TRBD1
j_call: TRBJ1-2
clone_size: many
v_call: TRBV4-2
cdr3_nt: TGTGCCAGCAGCCAAGGTATCCGGGACAGGGGTCGAGGTGGCTACACCTTC
cdr3_aa: CASSQGIRDRGRGGYTF

d_call: NA
j_call: TRBJ1-1
clone_size: many
v_call: TRBV12-3/TRBV12-4
cdr3_nt: TGTGCCAGCAGCTCCGGAATGGGGAGCACTGAAGCTTTCTTT
cdr3_aa: CASSSGMGSTEAFF

d_call: TRBD1
j_call: TRBJ1-5
clone_size: many
v_call: TRBV20-1
cdr3_nt: TGCAGTGCTAGAGAAGACAGGGGAGATCAGCCCCAGCATTTT
cdr3_aa: CSAREDRGDQPQHF

d_call: TRBD2
j_call: TRBJ2-1
clone_size: many
v_call: TRBV12-3/TRBV12-4
cdr3_nt: TGTGCCAGCAGGCAAACTAGCGGGGGATACAATGAGCAGTTCTTC
cdr3_aa: CASRQTSGGYNEQFF

d_call: NA
j_call: TRBJ2-7
clone_size: many
v_call: TRBV7-9
cdr3_nt: TGTGCCAGCAGCTCCGTAAGTAACTACGAGCAGTACTTC
cdr3_aa: CASSSVSNYEQYF

d_call: NA
j_call: TRBJ2-2
clone_size: many
v_call: TRBV4-3
cdr3_nt: TGCGCCAGCAGCCAGGGACGTCGAAACACCGGGGAGCTGTTTTTT
cdr3_aa: CASSQGRRNTGELFF

d_call: TRBD2
j_call: TRBJ2-1
clone_size: NA
v_call: TRBV12-3/TRBV12-4
cdr3_nt: TGTGCCAGCACCCCGCCCTTCCGACTAGCGGGCCCCAACAATGAGCAGTTCTTC
cdr3_aa: CASTPPFRLAGPNNEQFF

d_call: TRBD2
j_call: TRBJ2-1
clone_size: few
v_call: TRBV4-3
cdr3_nt: TGCGCCAGCAGCCAAGATGATCTAGCGGGAGGTCATGAGCAGTTCTTC
cdr3_aa: CASSQDDLAGGHEQFF

d_call: TRBD2
j_call: TRBJ2-5
clone_size: NA
v_call: TRBV5-5
cdr3_nt: TGTGCCAGCAGCTTGGCTAGCGGGGCGCCGGCTAGGCAAGAGACCCAGTACTTC
cdr3_aa: CASSLASGAPARQETQYF

d_call: NA
j_call: TRBJ2-7
clone_size: many
v_call: TRBV18
cdr3_nt: TGTGCCAGCTCACCACGGATTGGGTCGGGTCGGGAGCAGTACTTC
cdr3_aa: CASSPRIGSGREQYF

d_call: NA
j_call: TRBJ1-6
clone_size: many
v_call: TRBV28
cdr3_nt: TGTGCCAGCAGTTTAGGCCCCCCTTTTGCGAATAATTCACCCCTCCACTTT
cdr3_aa: CASSLGPPFANNSPLHF